This TCR beta chain originates from a study of blood T cells in healthy people across ages. This clonotype has more than one count but fewer than ten. V was pared by 4 bases and J by 5 bases, with 15 bases between. CDR1 is MGHRA and CDR2 is YSYEKL in the germline V gene. This CDR3 spans 14 amino acids. A sample-barcoded 5' primer and a J-beta primer mix were used in a second PCR of roughly 6 to 11 cycles. TCRdb re-derived calls from the 5' RACE reads in MiXCR, one entry per CDR3 protein. The data contain 980,000 or so distinct CDR3 sequences, around 49% of them singletons. The receptor comes from a man younger than 40 in good health. The chain combines TRBV4-1 with TRBJ2-7, with D perhaps TRBD1 (6 bases). Sequences were obtained from blood. CDR3 bases: TGCGCCAGCAGCCTCGGACAGTCTGTAGACGAGCAGTACTTC. It yields the protein CASSLGQSVDEQYF.